The 27 T cell receptor beta chains in this list originate from one sample, sequenced in a study of T cell responses to AZD1222 COVID-19 vaccine. Here immunoSEQ multiplex PCR was the method, and the copy in TCRdb shows in-frame clones only, minus some. The table lists around 190,000 clones, 91% of them singletons. Sequencing used peripheral blood, obtained 28 days after the second AZD1222 dose. These receptors were obtained from an adult who received the AZD1222 COVID-19 vaccine.

This clone has a single count. V is TRBV7-9 and J is TRBJ2-7; TRBD2 agrees at 7 bases. CDR1 is SEHNR, CDR2 FQNEAQ, per germline (reference sequence). V lost 2 bases, J lost 3 bases, and 4 bases stayed unmatched. The CDR3 is 14 residues long. The CDR3 reads CASSLKGEGYEQYF. CDR3 bases: TGTGCCAGCAGCTTAAAAGGGGAGGGCTACGAGCAGTACTTC.

The chain uses TRBV13 and TRBJ2-1; the D gene is possibly TRBD2 (6 bases). V dropped 5 bases and J dropped 6 bases, with 14 bases sitting between them. The germline gives CDR1 PRHDT, CDR2 FYEKMQ (reference sequence). This CDR3 region has 14 residues. The CDR3, as DNA: TGTGCCAGCAGCCTCGGGGGTATTGCCAATGAGCAGTTCTTC. Its protein product is CASSLGGIANEQFF.

This clone showed up just once. CDR3 bases: TGTGCCAGCAGCTTGCAATCGCCTACTGAAGCTTTCTTT. Its translation: CASSLQSPTEAFF. The chain joins TRBV7-9 to TRBJ1-1; D uncertain. The length of the CDR3 is 13 residues. The V and J ends lost 3 bases and 5 bases respectively, with 10 bases between them. Germline CDR1 and CDR2: SEHNR and FQNEAQ (reference sequence).

This clone is a singleton in its sample. This chain uses TRBV7-2 with TRBJ1-2; tentative D call: TRBD1 (6 bases). The CDR3 spans 13 residues. Germline V gene sequence: CDR1 SGHTA, CDR2 FQGNSA. V was shortened by 4 bases and J by 2 bases, with 8 bases between the two germline ends. CDR3 DNA: TGTGCCAGCAGCTCTGGACAGAACTATGGCTACACCTTC. Translating it yields CASSSGQNYGYTF.

V gene TRBV7-2 combines with J gene TRBJ2-5; 10 positions agree with TRBD2. This CDR3 spans 14 amino acids. V gave up 5 bases and J gave up 11 bases; unmatched junction bases: 11. CDR1 is SGHTA, CDR2 FQGNSA, per germline. The CDR3 DNA sequence: TGTGCCAGCAGCGACCCTAGCGGGAGTAGGAGTCAGTACTTC. Protein product: CASSDPSGSRSQYF. The variable domain in full, with the rest retrieved from reference TRBV7-2 and TRBJ2-5, is GAGVSQSPSNKVTEKGKDVELRCDPISGHTALYWYRQSLGQGLEFLIYFQGNSAPDKSGLPSDRFSAERTGGSVSTLTIQRTQQEDSAVYLCASSDPSGSRSQYFGPGTRLLVL.

The chain combines TRBV6-5 with TRBJ2-3; D uncertain. This CDR3 has 11 residues. Trimming pared 5 bases from V and 4 bases from J, leaving 4 bases between. CDR1 MNHEY and CDR2 SVGAGI come from the germline V gene. As DNA, the CDR3 is TGTGCCAGCAGTATAGCAGATACGCAGTATTTT. Amino acid sequence: CASSIADTQYF.

The chain couples TRBV12-3 or TRBV12-4 to TRBJ2-1; possibly TRBD1 or TRBD2 for D (5 bases each). Trimming removed 8 bases at V and 4 bases at J, with 6 bases between. The length of the CDR3 is 11 residues. This chain's CDR3 is CASGTYNEQFF. DNA for the CDR3: TGTGCCAGCGGGACGTACAATGAGCAGTTCTTC.

The rearrangement uses TRBV7-9 and TRBJ2-2, with a weak D call TRBD1 (6 bases). CDR1 and CDR2 from the germline V gene are SEHNR and FQNEAQ (reference sequence). The V end was cut by 7 bases, the J end by 1 base, with 13 bases between. The CDR3 covers 15 residues. CDR3 DNA: TGTGCCAGCAAAGAAGAAGGGGGGAACACCGGGGAGCTGTTTTTT. Amino acids: CASKEEGGNTGELFF.

The chain couples TRBV7-2 to TRBJ1-3; maybe TRBD1 (6 bases). The CDR3 runs 15 residues. Trimming cost V 5 bases and J 0 bases, with 11 bases left between them. CDR1 and CDR2 from the germline V gene are SGHTA and FQGNSA. CDR3 bases: TGTGCCAGCAGCCCGCAGGGGTTCTCTGGAAACACCATATATTTT. This sequence encodes CASSPQGFSGNTIYF.

This chain uses TRBV27 with TRBJ1-2, with no clear D. CDR3 size: 14 residues. V lost 6 bases, J lost 4 bases, and 15 bases lay in between. Germline assignment: CDR1 MNHEY and CDR2 SMNVEV (reference sequence). The CDR3 reads CASRESRNAYGYTF. The CDR3 DNA sequence: TGTGCCAGCAGGGAAAGCAGGAACGCCTATGGCTACACCTTC.

The CDR3 reads CASSLGQGVGSYEQYF. DNA for the CDR3: TGCGCCAGCAGCTTGGGTCAGGGGGTCGGGTCCTACGAGCAGTACTTC. The chain joins TRBV5-1 to TRBJ2-7; TRBD1 agrees at 7 bases. The CDR3 length is 16 residues. Looked up from germline, CDR1 is SGHRS and CDR2 is YFSETQ. V was pared by 0 bases and J by 1 base, with 7 bases of the junction left unmatched.

This chain joins TRBV9 and TRBJ2-7; 9 bases fit TRBD1. There are 16 residues in the CDR3. The V gene end was trimmed by 4 bases and the J gene end by 5 bases; junction bases not matched to a gene: 13. Germline CDR1 and CDR2: SGDLS and YYNGEE. The CDR3 DNA reads as TGTGCCAGCAGCCCCCTGACAGGGGGTCTTTTCAACGAGCAGTACTTC. This sequence encodes CASSPLTGGLFNEQYF.

The CDR3 here is CASGDRGLSGNTIYF. The CDR3 DNA reads TGCGCCAGCGGCGACAGGGGCCTCTCTGGAAACACCATATATTTT. The V gene is TRBV10-2, the J gene TRBJ1-3; the match to TRBD1 covers 8 bases. This CDR3 is built from 15 residues. Per germline, CDR1 WSHSY and CDR2 SAAADI. The trim removed 8 bases at V and 0 bases at J, leaving 6 bases unmatched.

The chain carries TRBV11-3 and TRBJ1-5; 8 bases match TRBD1. From germline, CDR1 is SGHNT and CDR2 YENEEA. This CDR3 is built from 17 residues. After removal of 2 bases from V and 7 bases from J, the junction contained 13 bases not matched to a gene. The CDR3 bases are TGTGCCAGCAGCTTAAAATCGGCGGGACAGGTTGAGCAGCCCCAGCATTTT. Its protein product is CASSLKSAGQVEQPQHF.

The chain is built from TRBV5-6 and TRBJ1-2, with D perhaps TRBD1 (6 bases). This CDR3 has 12 residues. V shed 5 bases and J shed 7 bases, with 12 bases lying between them. Germline CDR1 is SGHDT and CDR2 is YYEEEE. The CDR3, as DNA: TGTGCCAGCAGTCCCGGGACAAGTGGCTACACCTTC. Amino acids: CASSPGTSGYTF.

The chain links TRBV4-1 to TRBJ1-5, with D unresolved. The CDR3 contains 15 residues. Germline lookup yields CDR1 MGHRA and CDR2 YSYEKL. The V end lost 0 bases, the J end lost 6 bases, and 12 bases lay between the germline ends. The CDR3 sequence: CASSQDPWPGQPQHF. CDR3 sequence (DNA): TGCGCCAGCAGCCAAGACCCCTGGCCGGGTCAGCCCCAGCATTTT.

The chain recombines TRBV11-2 with TRBJ2-5; TRBD2 might be the D (5 bases). The CDR3 is 15 amino acids. V was shortened by 1 base and J by 3 bases, with 12 bases between the two germline ends. Germline V gives CDR1 SGHAT, CDR2 FQNNGV. In DNA form, the CDR3 reads TGTGCCAGCAGCTTAGCGTCGGGAATCGAAGAGACCCAGTACTTC. Protein product: CASSLASGIEETQYF. The full variable domain, rest sourced from reference TRBV11-2 and TRBJ2-5, is EAGVAQSPRYKIIEKRQSVAFWCNPISGHATLYWYQQILGQGPKLLIQFQNNGVVDDSQLPKDRFSAERLKGVDSTLKIQPAKLEDSAVYLCASSLASGIEETQYFGPGTRLLVL.

The chain employs TRBV4-3 and TRBJ1-4, with 7 bases lining up with TRBD1. The J segment lost 8 bases and the V segment lost 1 base, leaving 7 bases of the junction unmatched. This CDR3 has 15 residues. Looked up from germline, CDR1 is LGHNA and CDR2 is YSLEER. In DNA, the CDR3 is TGCGCCAGCAGCCAAGTTACAGGGGTTGGCGAAAAACTGTTTTTT. Protein: CASSQVTGVGEKLFF.

The V call is TRBV27, the J call TRBJ1-2; the match to TRBD1 covers 7 bases. The CDR3 length is 15 residues. In germline, CDR1 is MNHEY, CDR2 SMNVEV (reference sequence). The V segment lost 4 bases and the J segment 3 bases; nucleotides outside the gene matches: 8. The CDR3, as DNA: TGTGCCAGCAGTTCGCCAGACAGGGTGGACTATGGCTACACCTTC. Its translation: CASSSPDRVDYGYTF.

The chain couples TRBV19 to TRBJ1-1; D not certain. Germline V gives CDR1 LNHDA, CDR2 SQIVND (reference sequence). Trimming left V 6 bases short and J 5 bases short, with 10 bases between. The CDR3 length is 12 residues. CDR3 region: CASSLGRTEAFF. DNA for the CDR3: TGTGCCAGTAGCCTCGGGCGGACTGAAGCTTTCTTT.

The V gene is TRBV7-2, the J gene TRBJ1-1; unclear D gene. Trimming took 5 bases from V and 1 from J, leaving 8 bases between them. The germline gives CDR1 SGHTA, CDR2 FQGNSA. CDR3 length: 13 amino acids. The CDR3 sequence: CASSVLENTEAFF. The CDR3, as DNA: TGTGCCAGCAGCGTCCTAGAGAACACTGAAGCTTTCTTT. The full variable domain, its missing parts supplied by reference TRBV7-2 and TRBJ1-1, is GAGVSQSPSNKVTEKGKDVELRCDPISGHTALYWYRQSLGQGLEFLIYFQGNSAPDKSGLPSDRFSAERTGGSVSTLTIQRTQQEDSAVYLCASSVLENTEAFFGQGTRLTVV.

The chain carries TRBV20-1 and TRBJ1-5, with D hard to call. The V gene's germline CDR1 is DFQATT and CDR2 SNEGSKA (reference sequence). V was trimmed by 3 bases and J by 1 base, leaving 7 bases between them. The CDR3 sequence is 13 residues long. Written as DNA, the CDR3 is TGCAGTGCTAGTGGGTTCAGCAATCAGCCCCAGCATTTT. Translated: CSASGFSNQPQHF.

V gene TRBV5-1 combines with J gene TRBJ2-7; a weak D match, TRBD1 (6 bases). Trimming removed 4 bases at V and 6 bases at J, with 11 bases between. The CDR3 is 12 amino acids. The germline V gene encodes CDR1 SGHRS and CDR2 YFSETQ. CDR3 sequence reads: CASSGGSGEQYF. In nucleotides, the CDR3 is TGCGCCAGCAGCGGGGGCTCGGGCGAGCAGTACTTC.

The chain carries TRBV5-5 and TRBJ1-6; D is ambiguous. From germline, CDR1 is SGHKS and CDR2 YYEKEE (reference sequence). The germline V and J ends were trimmed by 0 bases and 0 bases, with 7 bases remaining between them. The CDR3 has 16 residues. DNA of the CDR3: TGTGCCAGCAGCTTGGGGATTAGCTCCTATAATTCACCCCTCCACTTT. It is translated as CASSLGISSYNSPLHF.

This sequence joins TRBV5-1 and TRBJ2-5; D ambiguous. Germline CDR1 is SGHRS and CDR2 is YFSETQ. The CDR3 spans 15 residues. Trimming cost V 4 bases and J 0 bases, with 13 bases left between them. This chain's CDR3 is CASSQILRDQETQYF. CDR3 nucleotide sequence: TGCGCCAGCAGCCAAATACTAAGGGACCAAGAGACCCAGTACTTC. Based on the CDR3 plus reference TRBV5-1 and TRBJ2-5, the full variable domain is KAGVTQTPRYLIKTRGQQVTLSCSPISGHRSVSWYQQTPGQGLQFLFEYFSETQRNKGNFPGRFSGRQFSNSRSEMNVSTLELGDSALYLCASSQILRDQETQYFGPGTRLLVL.

This chain links TRBV7-8 with TRBJ1-5, with D perhaps matching TRBD1 (5 bases). This CDR3 is 15 amino acids long. CDR1 is SGHVS and CDR2 is FQNEAQ in the germline V gene. V gave up 2 bases and J gave up 4 bases, with 12 bases separating them. CDR3 coding DNA: TGTGCCAGCAGCTTAAATCCAGGGTTTAATCAGCCCCAGCATTTT. It codes for CASSLNPGFNQPQHF.

The chain recombines TRBV29-1 with TRBJ1-2, with 9 bases matching TRBD1. This CDR3 is 14 amino acids long. From germline, CDR1 is SQVTM and CDR2 ANQGSEA. Trimming cost V 1 base and J 8 bases; bases outside gene matches: 8. The CDR3 sequence: CSVEARQGEEGYTF. CDR3 DNA sequence: TGCAGCGTTGAAGCCAGACAGGGGGAGGAGGGCTACACCTTC.